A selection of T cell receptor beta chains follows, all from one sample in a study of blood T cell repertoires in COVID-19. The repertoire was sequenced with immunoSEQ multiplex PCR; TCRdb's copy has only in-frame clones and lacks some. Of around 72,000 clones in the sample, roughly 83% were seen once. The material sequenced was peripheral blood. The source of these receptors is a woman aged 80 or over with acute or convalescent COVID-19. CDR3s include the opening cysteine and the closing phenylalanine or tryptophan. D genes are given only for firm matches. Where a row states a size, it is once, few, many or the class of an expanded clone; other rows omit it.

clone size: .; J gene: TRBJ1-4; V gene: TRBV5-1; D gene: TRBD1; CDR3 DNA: TGCGCCAGCAGCTTTGACAGGGGAGGTGAAAAACTGTTTTTT; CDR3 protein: CASSFDRGGEKLFF
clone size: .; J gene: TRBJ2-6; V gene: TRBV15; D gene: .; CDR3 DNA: TGTGCCACCAGCAGACTCGGACAGTCCTCTGGGGCCAACGTCCTGACTTTC; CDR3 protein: CATSRLGQSSGANVLTF
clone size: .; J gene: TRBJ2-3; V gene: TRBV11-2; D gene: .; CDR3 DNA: TGTGCCAGCAGCTTTAATACGCAGTATTTT; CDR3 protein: CASSFNTQYF
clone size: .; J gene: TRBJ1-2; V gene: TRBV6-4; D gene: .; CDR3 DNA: TGTGCCGGCTTCGGGGACTTGGAGGTCTATGGCTACACCTTC; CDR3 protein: CAGFGDLEVYGYTF
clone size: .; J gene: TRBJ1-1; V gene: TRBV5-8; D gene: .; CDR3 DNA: TGTGCCAGCAGCTTGGGGCCGGGGAACACTGAAGCTTTCTTT; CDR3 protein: CASSLGPGNTEAFF
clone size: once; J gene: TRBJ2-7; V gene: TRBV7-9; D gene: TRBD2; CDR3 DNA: TGTGCCAGCAGCTTATTAGCGGGAGTTCGAGAGCAGTACTTC; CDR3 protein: CASSLLAGVREQYF
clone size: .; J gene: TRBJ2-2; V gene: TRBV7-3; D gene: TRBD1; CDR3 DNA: TGTGCCAGCAGTGAGGGGGCAACCGGGGAGCTGTTTTTT; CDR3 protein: CASSEGATGELFF
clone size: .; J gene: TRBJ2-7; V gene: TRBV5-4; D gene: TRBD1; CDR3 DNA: TGTGCCAGCAGCTCCGCGGACGGGACAGGGGACTACGGGCAGTACTTC; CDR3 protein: CASSSADGTGDYGQYF
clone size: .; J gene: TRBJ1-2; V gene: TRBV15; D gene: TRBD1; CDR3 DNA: TGTGCCACCAGCAGAGTGGGGACAGGGGTCACTACCTATGGCTACACCTTC; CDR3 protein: CATSRVGTGVTTYGYTF
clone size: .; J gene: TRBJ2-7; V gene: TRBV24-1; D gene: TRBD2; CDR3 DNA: TGTGCCACCAGTGATGCCGCCACTAGCGGGAGGGCCGGGGAGCAGTACTTC; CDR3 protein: CATSDAATSGRAGEQYF
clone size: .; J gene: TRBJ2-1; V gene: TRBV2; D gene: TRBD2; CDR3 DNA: TGTGCCAGCACGGCGCGGCTAGCGGGGGGAGGGGCCTACAATGAGCAGTTCTTC; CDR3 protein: CASTARLAGGGAYNEQFF
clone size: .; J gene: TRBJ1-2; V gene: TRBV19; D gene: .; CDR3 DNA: TGTGCCAGTAGTATCGAGAGGCAGGGAATCGGCTACACCTTC; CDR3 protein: CASSIERQGIGYTF
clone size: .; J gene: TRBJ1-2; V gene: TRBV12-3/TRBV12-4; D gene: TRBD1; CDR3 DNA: TGTGCCAGCAGTTTCACCAGGGGGCTCGGCTACACCTTC; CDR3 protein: CASSFTRGLGYTF
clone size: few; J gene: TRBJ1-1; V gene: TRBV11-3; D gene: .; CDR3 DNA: TGTGCCAGCAGTCGGGGGGGCATGCGGAACACTGAAGCTTTCTTT; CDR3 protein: CASSRGGMRNTEAFF
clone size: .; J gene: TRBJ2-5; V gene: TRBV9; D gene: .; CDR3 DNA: TGTGCCAGCAGCGCCCGGGGAAGGACGCCCGGAGCAAAGGAAGAGACCCAGTACTTC; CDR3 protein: CASSARGRTPGAKEETQYF
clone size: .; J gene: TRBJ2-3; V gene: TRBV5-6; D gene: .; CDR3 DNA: TGTGCCAGCAGCTTCCAAGGAGTCCGTGATACGCAGTATTTT; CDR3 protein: CASSFQGVRDTQYF
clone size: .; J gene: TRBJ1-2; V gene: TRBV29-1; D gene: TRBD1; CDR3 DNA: TGCAGCGCTTGGACAGGGGGCGTCTATGGCTACACCTTC; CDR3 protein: CSAWTGGVYGYTF
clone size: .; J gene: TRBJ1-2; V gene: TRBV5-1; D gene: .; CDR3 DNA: TGCGCCAGCAGCCTGGACACCAGCTATGGCTACACCTTC; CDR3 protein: CASSLDTSYGYTF
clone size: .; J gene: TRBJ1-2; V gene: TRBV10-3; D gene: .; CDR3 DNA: TGTGCCATCAGTGGACAGAACTATGGCTACACCTTC; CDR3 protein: CAISGQNYGYTF
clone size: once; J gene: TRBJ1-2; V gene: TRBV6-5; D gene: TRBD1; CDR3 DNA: TGTGCCAGCAGAAGCCGGGACAGGGTTCAGGATGGCTACACCTTC; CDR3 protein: CASRSRDRVQDGYTF
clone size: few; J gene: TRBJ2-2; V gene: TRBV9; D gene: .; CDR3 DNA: TGTGCCAGCAGCGTAGGTTGGCGGGCTGACAACACCGGGGAGCTGTTTTTT; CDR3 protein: CASSVGWRADNTGELFF
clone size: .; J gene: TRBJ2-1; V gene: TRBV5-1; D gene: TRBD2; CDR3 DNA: TGCGCCAGCAGCTCCGAGGGGGGACTAGCGTACAATGAGCAGTTCTTC; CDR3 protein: CASSSEGGLAYNEQFF
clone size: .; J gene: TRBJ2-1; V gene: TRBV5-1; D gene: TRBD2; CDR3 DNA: TGCGCCAGCAGCCCTCAGGTGGCGGGAGACAATGAGCAGTTCTTC; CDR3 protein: CASSPQVAGDNEQFF
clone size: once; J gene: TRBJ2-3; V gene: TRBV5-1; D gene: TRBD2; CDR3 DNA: TGCGCCAGCAGCTTGGACGGGGGGGTGTCAGATACGCAGTATTTT; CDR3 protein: CASSLDGGVSDTQYF
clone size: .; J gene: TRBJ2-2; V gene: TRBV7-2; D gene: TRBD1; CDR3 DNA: TGTGCCAGCAGCTTAGCGGGGGGACAGGGGACCGGGGAGCTGTTTTTT; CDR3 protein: CASSLAGGQGTGELFF
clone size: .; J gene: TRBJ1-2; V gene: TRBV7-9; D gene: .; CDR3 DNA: TGTGCCAGCAGCTTAGAGGGGCGAAGCTATGGCTACACCTTC; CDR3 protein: CASSLEGRSYGYTF
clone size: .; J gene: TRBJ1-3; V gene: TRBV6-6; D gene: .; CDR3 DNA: TGTGCCAGCACGCGGGACCTCTCTGGAAACACCATATATTTT; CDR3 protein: CASTRDLSGNTIYF
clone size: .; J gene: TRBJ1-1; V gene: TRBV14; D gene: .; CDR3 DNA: TGTGCCAGCAGCCGTGAACGAGTGAACACTGAAGCTTTCTTT; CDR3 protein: CASSRERVNTEAFF
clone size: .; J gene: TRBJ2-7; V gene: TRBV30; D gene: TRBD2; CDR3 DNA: TGTGCCTGCAGCCACGGGGGGGGCGAGCAGTACTTC; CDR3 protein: CACSHGGGEQYF
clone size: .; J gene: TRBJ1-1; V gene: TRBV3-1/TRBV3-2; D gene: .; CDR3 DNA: TGTGCCAGCAGCCAACTTAGTAATGAAGCTTTCTTT; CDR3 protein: CASSQLSNEAFF
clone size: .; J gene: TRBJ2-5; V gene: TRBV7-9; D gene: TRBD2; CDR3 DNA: TGTGCGGGGAGGGCGGGAGTCCAAGAGACCCAGTACTTC; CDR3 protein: CAGRAGVQETQYF
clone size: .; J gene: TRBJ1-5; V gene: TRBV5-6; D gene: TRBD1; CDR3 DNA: TGTGCCAGCAGCGATGACCTTACAGGGGCCCCCCATTTT; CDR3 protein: CASSDDLTGAPHF
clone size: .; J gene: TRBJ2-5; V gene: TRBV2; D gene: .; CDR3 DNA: TGTGCCAGCAGTGTCGCCAGAGGCGAGACCCAGTACTTC; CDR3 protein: CASSVARGETQYF
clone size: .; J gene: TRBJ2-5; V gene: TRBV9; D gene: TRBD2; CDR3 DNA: TGTGCCAGCAGTACTAGCGGGGTCCTTCAAGAGACCCAGTACTTC; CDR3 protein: CASSTSGVLQETQYF
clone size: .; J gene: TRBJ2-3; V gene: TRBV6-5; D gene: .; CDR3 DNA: TGTGCCAGCGAGGCAGGGGGCACAGATACGCAGTATTTT; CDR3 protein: CASEAGGTDTQYF
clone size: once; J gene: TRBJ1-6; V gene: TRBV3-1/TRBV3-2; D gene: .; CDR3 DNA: TGTGCCAGCAGCCAAGATAACGGTTCACCCCTCCACTTT; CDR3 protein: CASSQDNGSPLHF
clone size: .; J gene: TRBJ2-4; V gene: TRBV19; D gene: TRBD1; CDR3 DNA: TGTGCCAGTAGCGGGACAGGGGGACGGGCCAAAAACATTCAGTACTTC; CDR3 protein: CASSGTGGRAKNIQYF
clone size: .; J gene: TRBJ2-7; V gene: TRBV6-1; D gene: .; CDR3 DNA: TGTGCCAGCAGTGACCGGGACACCACATTATACGAGCAGTACTTC; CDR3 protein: CASSDRDTTLYEQYF
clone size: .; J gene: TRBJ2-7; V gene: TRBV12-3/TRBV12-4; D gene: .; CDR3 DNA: TGTGCCAGCAGCCTTGGTACTAACTACGAGCAGTACTTC; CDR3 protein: CASSLGTNYEQYF
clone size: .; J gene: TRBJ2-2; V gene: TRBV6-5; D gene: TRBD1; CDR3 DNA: TGTGCCAGCAGTCTGGACAGGGGCTCGGCCGGGGAGCTGTTTTTT; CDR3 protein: CASSLDRGSAGELFF